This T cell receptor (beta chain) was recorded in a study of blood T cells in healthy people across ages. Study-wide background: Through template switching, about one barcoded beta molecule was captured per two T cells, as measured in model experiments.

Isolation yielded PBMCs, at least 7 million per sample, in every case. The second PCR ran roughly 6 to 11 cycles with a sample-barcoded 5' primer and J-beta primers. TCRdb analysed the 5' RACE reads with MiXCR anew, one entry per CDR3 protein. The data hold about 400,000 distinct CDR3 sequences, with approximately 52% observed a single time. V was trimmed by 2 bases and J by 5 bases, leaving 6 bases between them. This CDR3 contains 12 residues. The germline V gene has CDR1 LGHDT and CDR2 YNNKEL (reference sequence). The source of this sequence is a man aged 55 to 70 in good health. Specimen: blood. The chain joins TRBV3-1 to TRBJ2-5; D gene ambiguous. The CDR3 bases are TGTGCCAGCAGCCAAATGGGTGAGACCCAGTACTTC. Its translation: CASSQMGETQYF.